Sequencing of this TCR beta chain was carried out in a study of OX40 agonist ivuxolimab in advanced cancers. Across the whole study: Patients undergoing dose escalation presented with hepatocellular carcinoma, melanoma, renal cell or head and neck cancer. Those enrolled were approximately 87% male, with a mean age of approximately 60 years and ages from roughly 20 to 90. Partial responses, seen in three patients, involved one hepatocellular carcinoma and two cutaneous melanomas.

Study findings and constraints: Clones of CD4+ and CD8+ blood T cells grew by week 6 at doses of 0.1 to 3.0 mg/kg.

Repertoires were generated with immunoSEQ multiplex PCR, while TCRdb's copy carries only in-frame clones and drops some. The repertoire holds tens of thousands of clones, with 85% to 90% as singletons. Comments on this clone: The target antigen is unknown.

The CDR3 extends over 14 amino acids. V shed 2 bases and J shed 2 bases, with 7 bases lying between them. Germline CDR1 SGHTA, CDR2 FQGNSA. The receptor's source is an adult with an advanced solid tumor such as melanoma, head and neck, liver or kidney cancer. The J gene is TRBJ1-3, the V gene TRBV7-2; no definite D call. This sample comprised CD4+ or CD8+ T cells sorted from blood, obtained in a trial of the OX40 agonist ivuxolimab. The CDR3 loop is CASSLNAAGNTIYF. In DNA, the CDR3 is TGTGCCAGCAGCTTAAACGCAGCTGGAAACACCATATATTTT.